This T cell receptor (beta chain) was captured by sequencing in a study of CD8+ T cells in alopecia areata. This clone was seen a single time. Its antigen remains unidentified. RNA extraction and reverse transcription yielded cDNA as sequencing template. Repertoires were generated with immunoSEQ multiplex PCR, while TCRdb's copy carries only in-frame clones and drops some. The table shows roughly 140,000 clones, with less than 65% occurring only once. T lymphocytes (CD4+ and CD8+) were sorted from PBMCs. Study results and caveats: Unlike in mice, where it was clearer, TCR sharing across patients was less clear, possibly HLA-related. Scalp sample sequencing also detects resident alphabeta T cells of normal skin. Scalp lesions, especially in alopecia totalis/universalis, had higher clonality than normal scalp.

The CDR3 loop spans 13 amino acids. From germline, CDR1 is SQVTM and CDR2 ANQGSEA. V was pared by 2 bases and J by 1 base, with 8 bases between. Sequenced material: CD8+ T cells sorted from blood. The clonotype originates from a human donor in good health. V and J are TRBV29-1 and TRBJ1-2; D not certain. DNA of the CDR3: TGCAGCGTTGAACTCCGGCTTAACTATGGCTACACCTTC. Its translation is CSVELRLNYGYTF.